The 12 T cell receptor beta chains below come from one sample, sequenced in a study of control samples from healthy donors and cancer patients. Sequenced by immunoSEQ multiplex PCR; TCRdb stores in-frame clones only, minus some. The table lists 140,000 to 150,000 clones, around 92% of them singletons. Sequenced sample: blood. These receptors were taken from a man aged 30 to 39 in good health.

This rearrangement joins TRBV30 to TRBJ2-1; 8 nucleotides line up with TRBD2. V shed 4 bases, J shed 2 bases, and the junction held 7 bases outside the gene matches. This CDR3 is 15 amino acids long. Per the germline V gene, CDR1 is GTSNPN and CDR2 is SVGIG (reference sequence). The CDR3 DNA follows: TGTGCCTGGATTCCTCCGGGGGGGACCTACAATGAGCAGTTCTTC. Translated: CAWIPPGGTYNEQFF.

V usage is TRBV9 and J usage is TRBJ2-7; 8 nucleotides match TRBD1. The ends lost 0 bases at V and 4 bases at J; junction bases unmatched: 3. CDR3 length equals 14 residues. CDR1 is SGDLS, CDR2 YYNGEE, per germline. In DNA, the CDR3 is TGTGCCAGCAGCGTAGGAAACAGGGGGTACGAGCAGTACTTC. This encodes CASSVGNRGYEQYF.

The V call is TRBV27, the J call TRBJ1-2, with D unclear. V shed 3 bases and J shed 2 bases, with 10 bases lying between them. The CDR3 covers 14 residues. Germline V gene data show CDR1 as MNHEY and CDR2 as SMNVEV (reference sequence). The CDR3 sequence: CASSLDGTNYGYTF. Written as DNA, the CDR3 is TGTGCCAGCAGTTTGGACGGAACCAACTATGGCTACACCTTC.

This chain connects TRBV6-1 to TRBJ1-2; D perhaps matches TRBD1 (6 bases). This CDR3 contains 15 residues. CDR1 MNHNS and CDR2 SASEGT come from the germline V gene. The V gene lost 2 bases and the J gene lost 0 bases, with 10 bases spanning the gap. The CDR3, as DNA: TGTGCCAGCAGTGAATTTACAGGGCCTAACTATGGCTACACCTTC. Protein sequence: CASSEFTGPNYGYTF.

About this clone itself: Different DNA sequences within this sample yield the same CDR3. The chain is built from TRBV9 and TRBJ2-3; 9 bases match TRBD2. Germline loops: CDR1 SGDLS, CDR2 YYNGEE. V shed 0 bases, J shed 2 bases, and the junction held 4 bases outside the gene matches. The CDR3 has 16 amino acids. In nucleotides, the CDR3 is TGTGCCAGCAGCGTAGCCGCGGGGGGGCCCACAGATACGCAGTATTTT. Residues: CASSVAAGGPTDTQYF.

The chain joins TRBV13 to TRBJ1-2; D gene uncertain. The CDR3 consists of 13 residues. Trimming cost V 5 bases and J 5 bases, with 12 bases left between them. Germline assignment: CDR1 PRHDT and CDR2 FYEKMQ (reference sequence). The CDR3 bases are TGTGCCAGCAGCCCAGCCGAGGGATATGGCTACACCTTC. This sequence encodes CASSPAEGYGYTF.

The chain links TRBV19 to TRBJ1-1, with D hard to call. The CDR3 sequence is 14 residues long. With 0 bases removed from V and 4 bases from J, the gap between germline ends came to 9 bases. Germline V gene lookup returns CDR1 LNHDA and CDR2 SQIVND (reference sequence). The CDR3 loop reads CASSIDRRTTEAFF. CDR3 DNA: TGTGCCAGTAGTATAGATCGACGGACCACTGAAGCTTTCTTT.

V is TRBV6-6 and J is TRBJ2-7, with D perhaps matching TRBD1 or TRBD2 (6 bases each). V lost 5 bases and J 5 bases, leaving 13 bases between the germline ends. There are 13 residues in the CDR3. The V gene's germline CDR1 is MNHNY and CDR2 SVGAGI (reference sequence). The CDR3 spells CASSDLGGHEQYF. CDR3 DNA sequence: TGTGCCAGCAGTGACTTGGGGGGCCACGAGCAGTACTTC.

This sequence joins TRBV5-1 and TRBJ1-3; possibly TRBD1 for D (5 bases). The V gene's germline CDR1 is SGHRS and CDR2 YFSETQ. The CDR3 consists of 18 residues. V lost 3 bases and J 0 bases, leaving 19 bases between the germline ends. CDR3 amino acids: CASSSSGTVSFSGNTIYF. The DNA for the CDR3 is TGCGCCAGCAGCTCCTCCGGGACCGTCTCCTTCTCTGGAAACACCATATATTTT.

The chain recombines TRBV7-8 with TRBJ2-1; the D gene is possibly TRBD2 (6 bases). CDR1 and CDR2 from the germline V gene are SGHVS and FQNEAQ. Trimming shortened V by 6 bases and J by 2 bases, and 23 bases separated the two germline ends. The CDR3 runs to 18 residues. The CDR3 DNA sequence: TGTGCCAGCAGTCCTATTCACCTTAGCGGTAGAGCCTACAATGAGCAGTTCTTC. Translation gives CASSPIHLSGRAYNEQFF.

This clone was recorded once. V is TRBV10-3 and J is TRBJ1-1; tentatively, D is TRBD1 (5 bases). V lost 0 bases, J lost 5 bases, and 13 bases lay in between. This CDR3 is 15 amino acids long. Germline-derived CDR1 and CDR2 are ENHRY and SYGVKD. The CDR3 spells CAISESSARGTEAFF. CDR3 sequence (DNA): TGTGCCATCAGTGAGTCTTCGGCTCGGGGGACTGAAGCTTTCTTT.

The chain's CDR3 is CASSQTGGGNTIYF. As DNA, the CDR3 is TGTGCCAGCAGTCAGACAGGGGGCGGAAACACCATATATTTT. The rearrangement joins TRBV2 to TRBJ1-3, with 10 bases identical to TRBD1. This CDR3 is built from 14 residues. V lost 5 bases and J lost 4; bases outside the gene matches: 2. Germline V gene sequence: CDR1 SNHLY, CDR2 FYNNEI. The whole variable domain, filled in from reference TRBV2 and TRBJ1-3, reads EPEVTQTPSHQVTQMGQEVILRCVPISNHLYFYWYRQILGQKVEFLVSFYNNEISEKSEIFDDQFSVERPDGSNFTLKIRSTKLEDSAMYFCASSQTGGGNTIYFGEGSWLTVV.